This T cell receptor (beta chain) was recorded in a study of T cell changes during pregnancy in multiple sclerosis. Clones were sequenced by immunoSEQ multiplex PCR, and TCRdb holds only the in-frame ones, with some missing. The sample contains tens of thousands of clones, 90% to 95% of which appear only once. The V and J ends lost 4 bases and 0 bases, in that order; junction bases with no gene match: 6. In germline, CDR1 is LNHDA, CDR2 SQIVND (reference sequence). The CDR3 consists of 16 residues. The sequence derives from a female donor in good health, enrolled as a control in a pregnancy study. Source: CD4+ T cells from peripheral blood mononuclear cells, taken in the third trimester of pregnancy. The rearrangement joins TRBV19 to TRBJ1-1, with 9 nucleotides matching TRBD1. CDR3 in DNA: TGTGCCAGTAGTACTCAACAGGGGGCTTTGAACACTGAAGCTTTCTTT. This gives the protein CASSTQQGALNTEAFF.